The 24 T cell receptor beta chains presented below share a single source sample, sequenced in a study of blood T cell repertoires in COVID-19. Repertoires were generated with immunoSEQ multiplex PCR, while TCRdb's copy carries only in-frame clones and drops some. The sample records about 23,000 clones, more than 80% being singletons. The material sequenced was peripheral blood. The receptors were sampled from a human donor in a cohort sampled during active COVID-19.

The chain is built from TRBV5-5 and TRBJ2-5, with TRBD2 matching over 7 bases. The CDR3 length is 14 residues. V lost 0 bases and J lost 5; bases outside the gene matches: 4. Germline lookup yields CDR1 SGHKS and CDR2 YYEKEE (reference sequence). The CDR3 nucleotides read TGTGCCAGCAGCTTGGGGTCACTAGCGGAGACCCAGTACTTC. Translated, it gives CASSLGSLAETQYF.

The V gene is TRBV6-1, the J gene TRBJ2-7; D is unclear. Germline V CDR1 and CDR2: MNHNS, SASEGT. This CDR3 contains 11 residues. The V and J ends lost 2 bases and 6 bases respectively, with 5 bases between them. In DNA, the CDR3 is TGTGCCAGCAGTGAACGTCGCGAGCAGTACTTC. Translated: CASSERREQYF.

The CDR3 DNA follows: TGTGCCAGTAGTATAGGTAGCCATCGGAGCGGTGAAAAACTGTTTTTT. The encoded protein is CASSIGSHRSGEKLFF. This chain joins TRBV19 and TRBJ1-4; D remains ambiguous. The germline V and J ends were trimmed by 1 base and 7 bases, with 16 bases remaining between them. Germline CDR1 LNHDA, CDR2 SQIVND (reference sequence). The CDR3 is 16 residues long.

The V gene is TRBV10-3, the J gene TRBJ2-3; 8 bases are a match to TRBD2. After removal of 0 bases from V and 0 bases from J, the junction contained 5 bases not matched to a gene. Germline CDR1 ENHRY, CDR2 SYGVKD. The CDR3 covers 17 residues. The CDR3 DNA sequence: TGTGCCATCAGTGAGTCGAGACTAGCGTCCAGCACAGATACGCAGTATTTT. This encodes CAISESRLASSTDTQYF.

This CDR3 is CASSSGQGDSPLHF. The CDR3 DNA is TGTGCCAGCAGCTCGGGACAGGGAGATTCACCCCTCCACTTT. V usage is TRBV5-5 and J usage is TRBJ1-6; 9 bases are a match to TRBD1. The CDR3 sequence is 14 residues long. The germline V gene encodes CDR1 SGHKS and CDR2 YYEKEE (reference sequence). V dropped 3 bases and J dropped 8; count of bases not matched to a gene: 3.

J is TRBJ2-5 and V is TRBV9, with TRBD1 matching 10 bases. The CDR3 runs to 16 residues. Per germline, CDR1 SGDLS and CDR2 YYNGEE. Losses at the gene ends were 0 bases for V and 5 bases for J; bases not matched to a gene: 7. The CDR3 loop reads CASSVAGQGVRETQYF. The DNA of the CDR3 is TGTGCCAGCAGCGTAGCCGGACAGGGGGTGCGGGAGACCCAGTACTTC.

The CDR3 region is CASGTSTGGYTF. For the CDR3, the DNA is TGTGCCAGTGGGACAAGTACCGGGGGCTACACCTTC. The gene calls are TRBV19 and TRBJ1-2, with D possibly being TRBD1 (6 bases). Germline values: CDR1 LNHDA, CDR2 SQIVND (reference sequence). Trimming cost V 8 bases and J 8 bases, with 15 bases left between them. CDR3 length: 12 amino acids. Full variable domain (missing parts from reference TRBV19 and TRBJ1-2): DGGITQSPKYLFRKEGQNVTLSCEQNLNHDAMYWYRQDPGQGLRLIYYSQIVNDFQKGDIAEGYSVSREKKESFPLTVTSAQKNPTAFYLCASGTSTGGYTFGSGTRLTVV.

The chain recombines TRBV5-6 with TRBJ2-2; D remains ambiguous. CDR1 is SGHDT and CDR2 is YYEEEE in the germline V gene. V was pared by 5 bases and J by 7 bases, with 6 bases between. The CDR3 extends over 11 amino acids. For the CDR3, the DNA is TGTGCCAGCAGATTAGACGGGGAGCTGTTTTTT. Translated: CASRLDGELFF.

The chain joins TRBV11-1 to TRBJ1-1, with 7 bases matching TRBD1. The CDR3 covers 15 residues. Trimming removed 5 bases from V and 0 bases from J; junction bases left unmatched: 6. Germline-derived CDR1 and CDR2 are SGHAT and FQDESV (reference sequence). The CDR3 DNA sequence: TGTGCCAGCAGCGCAACAGGGGCCCTGAACACTGAAGCTTTCTTT. It specifies CASSATGALNTEAFF.

This clone was detected once. The gene calls are TRBV7-2 and TRBJ2-1; D is unresolved. The V end was cut by 3 bases, the J end by 2 bases, with 11 bases between. The V gene's germline CDR1 is SGHTA and CDR2 FQGNSA. The CDR3 consists of 15 residues. CDR3 nucleotides: TGTGCCAGCAGCTTTGGTCCTACCGCCTACAATGAGCAGTTCTTC. Translating gives CASSFGPTAYNEQFF.

CDR3 sequence (DNA): TGTGCCAGCAGCTTTTATGGATCGGGGATCTACAATGAGCAGTTCTTC. This encodes CASSFYGSGIYNEQFF. V and J are TRBV7-2 and TRBJ2-1, with D possibly matching TRBD2 (5 bases). Germline-derived CDR1 and CDR2 are SGHTA and FQGNSA. Trimming removed 3 bases from V and 3 bases from J, with 15 bases in between. The CDR3 runs to 16 residues.

The chain uses TRBV30 and TRBJ1-2; D remains ambiguous. V lost 2 bases to trimming and J lost 8 bases, with 12 bases between them. The CDR3 loop spans 12 amino acids. Germline V gives CDR1 GTSNPN, CDR2 SVGIG (reference sequence). The CDR3 loop is CAWSPPVLGYTF. The CDR3 bases are TGTGCCTGGAGTCCCCCTGTACTGGGCTACACCTTC. Full variable domain (rest looked up from reference TRBV30 and TRBJ1-2): SQTIHQWPATLVQPVGSPLSLECTVEGTSNPNLYWYRQAAGRGLQLLFYSVGIGQISSEVPQNLSASRPQDRQFILSSKKLLLSDSGFYLCAWSPPVLGYTFGSGTRLTVV.

The chain is built from TRBV7-9 and TRBJ2-7, with TRBD1 matching over 9 bases. Looked up from germline, CDR1 is SEHNR and CDR2 is FQNEAQ (reference sequence). There are 14 residues in the CDR3. V lost 5 bases, J lost 3 bases, and 5 bases stayed unmatched. CDR3 amino acids: CASSLGQGFYEQYF. In nucleotides, the CDR3 is TGTGCCAGCAGCCTCGGACAGGGGTTCTACGAGCAGTACTTC.

V and J are TRBV5-1 and TRBJ2-6, with 10 nucleotides matching TRBD1. Losses at the gene ends were 7 bases for V and 4 bases for J; bases not matched to a gene: 2. Germline assignment: CDR1 SGHRS and CDR2 YFSETQ. The CDR3 loop spans 14 amino acids. The CDR3 DNA sequence: TGCGCCAGCGGGACAGGGGAGGGGGCCAACGTCCTGACTTTC. This gives the protein CASGTGEGANVLTF. The full variable domain, rest sourced from reference TRBV5-1 and TRBJ2-6, is KAGVTQTPRYLIKTRGQQVTLSCSPISGHRSVSWYQQTPGQGLQFLFEYFSETQRNKGNFPGRFSGRQFSNSRSEMNVSTLELGDSALYLCASGTGEGANVLTFGAGSRLTVL.

The rearrangement links TRBV18 to TRBJ1-1; possible D gene TRBD1, 6 bases. V was clipped by 3 bases and J by 7 bases, with 15 bases between them. CDR3 length: 14 amino acids. Germline V gene lookup returns CDR1 KGHSH and CDR2 LQKENI. Here the CDR3 reads CASSPVRGAGEAFF. The CDR3 DNA reads TGTGCCAGCTCACCGGTTCGGGGGGCGGGTGAAGCTTTCTTT.

The CDR3 DNA sequence: TGCAGCGTTGGCACGGAGGGCACTGAAGCTTTCTTT. Translating it yields CSVGTEGTEAFF. The chain uses TRBV29-1 and TRBJ1-1; no firm D call. Per the germline V gene, CDR1 is SQVTM and CDR2 is ANQGSEA. Trimming stripped 4 bases from V and 4 bases from J, with 10 bases between. This CDR3 comprises 12 residues.

This chain links TRBV3-1 (or the pseudogene TRBV3-2) with TRBJ2-4, with 8 bases fitting TRBD2. From germline, CDR1 is LGHDT and CDR2 YNNKEL (reference sequence). J was trimmed by 3 bases and V by 4 bases; bases with no gene match: 5. The length of the CDR3 is 15 residues. The CDR3 sequence: CASSRLAGYKNIQYF. CDR3 sequence (DNA): TGTGCCAGCAGCCGGCTAGCGGGTTACAAAAACATTCAGTACTTC.

The chain combines TRBV24-1 with TRBJ2-7; 7 positions match TRBD1. Germline CDR1 KGHDR, CDR2 SFDVKD. V lost 11 bases and J lost 2; bases outside the gene matches: 5. The CDR3 consists of 12 residues. DNA for the CDR3: TGTGCCATTCGACAGGGTCCCTACGAGCAGTACTTC. As protein: CAIRQGPYEQYF.

The chain combines TRBV12-3 or TRBV12-4 with TRBJ2-7; perhaps TRBD1 as D (6 bases). V was trimmed by 3 bases and J by 5 bases, leaving 11 bases between them. The CDR3 runs 13 residues. The CDR3 protein is CASSFVRGDEQYF. Here the CDR3 DNA reads TGTGCCAGCAGTTTCGTCAGGGGAGACGAGCAGTACTTC.

The chain joins TRBV5-1 to TRBJ1-2, with TRBD1 matching 7 bases. Trimming cost V 4 bases and J 5 bases; bases outside gene matches: 8. Germline CDR1 SGHRS, CDR2 YFSETQ. The CDR3 has 14 amino acids. DNA of the CDR3: TGCGCCAGCAGCGAGCCGGGACAGCATTATGGCTACACCTTC. Amino acid sequence: CASSEPGQHYGYTF. Drawing the rest from reference TRBV5-1 and TRBJ1-2, the complete variable domain is KAGVTQTPRYLIKTRGQQVTLSCSPISGHRSVSWYQQTPGQGLQFLFEYFSETQRNKGNFPGRFSGRQFSNSRSEMNVSTLELGDSALYLCASSEPGQHYGYTFGSGTRLTVV.

The chain combines TRBV7-2 with TRBJ1-6, with D possibly matching TRBD1 (5 bases). V gave up 1 base and J gave up 10 bases, with 17 bases separating them. The CDR3 is 16 amino acids. Germline values: CDR1 SGHTA, CDR2 FQGNSA. CDR3 coding DNA: TGTGCCAGCAGCTTAGGAGTTTCTACAGGAGGGTCACCCCTCCACTTT. Amino acid sequence: CASSLGVSTGGSPLHF.

V usage is TRBV7-2 and J usage is TRBJ1-1; possibly TRBD1 for D (5 bases). This CDR3 comprises 13 residues. Trimming removed 1 base at V and 4 bases at J, with 7 bases between. Germline CDR1 SGHTA, CDR2 FQGNSA. The CDR3 DNA reads as TGTGCCAGCAGCTTAGGGGACTTCACTGAAGCTTTCTTT. Its translation is CASSLGDFTEAFF.

V usage is TRBV6-5 and J usage is TRBJ1-2, with TRBD1 matching 10 bases. Germline CDR1 is MNHEY and CDR2 is SVGAGI. The CDR3 contains 13 residues. Trimming removed 10 bases from V and 4 bases from J; junction bases left unmatched: 6. CDR3 DNA: TGTGCCACCACTGGACAGGGGGGCTATGGCTACACCTTC. Its translation: CATTGQGGYGYTF.

V and J are TRBV5-4 and TRBJ2-5; possibly TRBD1 for D (6 bases). CDR3 length: 15 amino acids. The V and J ends lost 3 bases and 4 bases respectively, with 16 bases between them. Germline V gives CDR1 SGHNT, CDR2 YYREEE (reference sequence). The chain's CDR3 is CASSSTGAGRETQYF. The CDR3 DNA follows: TGTGCCAGCAGCTCGACAGGAGCCGGCCGAGAGACCCAGTACTTC.